A single sample is the source of the 26 T cell receptor beta chains below, sequenced in a study of vaccination effects on CD4 cells after COVID-19. The table came from immunoSEQ multiplex PCR; TCRdb's copy has only in-frame clones and leaves some out. Here the sample spans about 70,000 clones, 80% being singletons. Using viral peptide pools, the ViraFEST assay grew out antigen-specific CD4+ T cells prior to sequencing. CD4+ T cells were isolated after 10 days of culture. All vaccine recipients tested negative for nucleocapsid antibodies and had never contracted SARS-CoV-2 infection. For these receptors, no antigen is known. Here the sequenced sample was CD4+ T cells from PBMCs cultured with SARS-CoV-2 spike peptides, taken before COVID-19 vaccination. The receptors here all came from a human donor who received a COVID-19 vaccine.

The CDR3 DNA follows: TGCGCCAGCAGCAGACGGACAGGGGCGCCGGGGGAGACCCAGTACTTC. This encodes CASSRRTGAPGETQYF. The chain joins TRBV5-1 to TRBJ2-5, with 9 bases identical to TRBD1. The CDR3 spans 16 residues. Per germline, CDR1 SGHRS and CDR2 YFSETQ. V shed 4 bases and J 5 bases; nucleotides not matched to a gene: 12.

In DNA form, the CDR3 reads TGTGCCAGTAGTCTCCCCTGGACAGAACAGCCCCAGCATTTT. Protein sequence: CASSLPWTEQPQHF. The rearrangement uses TRBV19 and TRBJ1-5, with D possibly matching TRBD1 (6 bases). The CDR3 covers 14 residues. Germline-derived CDR1 and CDR2 are LNHDA and SQIVND (reference sequence). The V end was cut by 5 bases, the J end by 7 bases, with 15 bases between.

The chain joins TRBV19 to TRBJ2-1; possibly TRBD2 for D (6 bases). CDR3 length: 18 residues. V was shortened by 5 bases and J by 6 bases, with 26 bases between the two germline ends. Per germline, CDR1 LNHDA and CDR2 SQIVND (reference sequence). The chain's CDR3 is CASSGQRLVFGRSNEQFF. Written as DNA, the CDR3 is TGTGCCAGTAGTGGCCAAAGACTAGTATTCGGTCGTAGCAATGAGCAGTTCTTC. Looking up the rest from reference TRBV19 and TRBJ2-1 gives the full variable domain: DGGITQSPKYLFRKEGQNVTLSCEQNLNHDAMYWYRQDPGQGLRLIYYSQIVNDFQKGDIAEGYSVSREKKESFPLTVTSAQKNPTAFYLCASSGQRLVFGRSNEQFFGPGTRLTVL.

This rearrangement joins TRBV5-4 to TRBJ2-6, with 7 bases that match TRBD2. Germline trimming cut 0 bases from V and 1 base from J; bases unmatched to any gene: 4. The CDR3 has 17 residues. The germline CDR1 and CDR2 sequences are SGHNT and YYREEE (reference sequence). In DNA, the CDR3 is TGTGCCAGCAGCTTGGGGTGGGGAGGGTCTGGGGCCAACGTCCTGACTTTC. This translates into CASSLGWGGSGANVLTF.

The rearrangement links TRBV6-2 or TRBV6-3 to TRBJ2-1, with TRBD2 matching over 13 bases. Trimming cost V 4 bases and J 7 bases; bases outside gene matches: 10. Germline V lookup: CDR1 MNHEY, CDR2 SVGEGT. This CDR3 comprises 17 residues. The CDR3 DNA reads TGTGCCAGCAGTTCCCCGCCACTAGCGGGGGGGCGTAATGAGCAGTTCTTC. Translated, it gives CASSSPPLAGGRNEQFF.

The V call is TRBV19, the J call TRBJ2-3; 11 bases line up with TRBD2. Germline trimming cut 10 bases from V and 5 bases from J; bases unmatched to any gene: 11. The CDR3 spans 15 residues. From germline, CDR1 is LNHDA and CDR2 SQIVND (reference sequence). CDR3 DNA: TGTGCCACCGATCTTAGCGGGGGGGCAGGAGATACGCAGTATTTT. Translating it yields CATDLSGGAGDTQYF.

The V call is TRBV5-6, the J call TRBJ2-1; weak D call: TRBD1 (6 bases). CDR1 SGHDT and CDR2 YYEEEE come from the germline V gene. V was cut by 5 bases and J by 7 bases, with 10 bases left in between. CDR3 length equals 12 residues. For the CDR3, the DNA is TGTGCCAGCAGGGGGGCAGCGAATGAGCAGTTCTTC. As protein: CASRGAANEQFF. Together with reference TRBV5-6 and TRBJ2-1, the CDR3 gives the full variable domain: DAGVTQSPTHLIKTRGQQVTLRCSPKSGHDTVSWYQQALGQGPQFIFQYYEEEERQRGNFPDRFSGHQFPNYSSELNVNALLLGDSALYLCASRGAANEQFFGPGTRLTVL.

The V call is TRBV5-1, the J call TRBJ1-3, with 7 bases identical to TRBD1. The V gene end was trimmed by 1 base and the J gene end by 1 base; junction bases not matched to a gene: 8. CDR3 size: 17 residues. The germline V gene encodes CDR1 SGHRS and CDR2 YFSETQ. The CDR3 coding sequence is TGCGCCAGCAGCTTGAGACCCACAGGGGTATCTGGAAACACCATATATTTT. Translation gives CASSLRPTGVSGNTIYF.

This chain connects TRBV24-1 to TRBJ1-5; no clear D gene. The CDR3 consists of 14 residues. The V gene lost 4 bases and the J gene lost 0 bases, with 6 bases spanning the gap. The germline gives CDR1 KGHDR, CDR2 SFDVKD. This CDR3 is CATSDPNSNQPQHF. The CDR3 DNA sequence: TGTGCCACCAGTGACCCCAATAGCAATCAGCCCCAGCATTTT.

This rearrangement joins TRBV6-5 to TRBJ2-6; TRBD1 or TRBD2 may be the D gene (5 bases each). Germline CDR1 and CDR2: MNHEY and SVGAGI. V lost 6 bases and J 2 bases, leaving 11 bases between the germline ends. The CDR3 extends over 15 amino acids. The CDR3 DNA is TGTGCCAGCAGGGGGGTGGGCCCTGGGGCCAACGTCCTGACTTTC. It specifies CASRGVGPGANVLTF.

This clone was recorded a few times. This chain joins TRBV9 and TRBJ1-1; 8 bases are shared with TRBD1. The V and J ends lost 0 bases and 5 bases, in that order; junction bases with no gene match: 9. Germline CDR1 SGDLS, CDR2 YYNGEE. The CDR3 loop spans 16 amino acids. The chain's CDR3 is CASSVAPGQGGTEAFF. The DNA for the CDR3 is TGTGCCAGCAGCGTAGCTCCAGGACAGGGCGGAACTGAAGCTTTCTTT.

CDR3 in amino acids: CASSSPGQEGYTF. CDR3 sequence (DNA): TGTGCCAGCAGTTCTCCCGGACAGGAGGGCTACACCTTC. The V and J genes are TRBV12-3 or TRBV12-4 and TRBJ1-2; 7 positions agree with TRBD1. The CDR3 covers 13 residues. V was pared by 4 bases and J by 8 bases, with 7 bases of the junction left unmatched.

The chain uses TRBV6-6 and TRBJ2-7; D gene ambiguous. The CDR3 has 13 amino acids. Germline CDR1 is MNHNY and CDR2 is SVGAGI (reference sequence). With 0 bases removed from V and 4 bases from J, the gap between germline ends came to 7 bases. CDR3 DNA: TGTGCCAGCAGTTACTCAAGGGCTTACGAGCAGTACGTC. This gives the protein CASSYSRAYEQYV.

V is TRBV6-2 or TRBV6-3 and J is TRBJ2-7, with TRBD1 as a possible D gene (6 bases). Germline V gives CDR1 MNHEY, CDR2 SVGEGT. Deletions cut 2 bases from V and 2 bases from J, with 7 bases between. The CDR3 has 13 residues. CDR3 nucleotide sequence: TGTGCCAGCAGTTACGAGGGGGCCTACGAGCAGTACGTC. This encodes CASSYEGAYEQYV.

The V call is TRBV9, the J call TRBJ2-5; the D gene is possibly TRBD1 (6 bases). The CDR3 is 15 amino acids. V was cut by 4 bases and J by 5 bases, with 18 bases left in between. Germline lookup yields CDR1 SGDLS and CDR2 YYNGEE. The CDR3 spells CASSSSPGVGETQYF. CDR3 sequence (DNA): TGTGCCAGCAGCTCGAGCCCAGGGGTGGGGGAGACCCAGTACTTC.

The chain joins TRBV30 to TRBJ2-2; weak D call: TRBD1 (6 bases). V gave up 3 bases and J gave up 6 bases, with 8 bases separating them. The CDR3 has 12 residues. CDR1 is GTSNPN and CDR2 is SVGIG in the germline V gene (reference sequence). CDR3 DNA: TGTGCCTGGAGCAAGGGGGCCGGGGAGCTGTTTTTT. This sequence encodes CAWSKGAGELFF.

This chain joins TRBV29-1 and TRBJ2-5; 11 nucleotides line up with TRBD2. V shed 7 bases and J 3 bases; nucleotides not matched to a gene: 7. From germline, CDR1 is SQVTM and CDR2 ANQGSEA. This CDR3 contains 14 residues. CDR3: CSAVAGGPKETQYF. CDR3 sequence (DNA): TGCAGCGCCGTAGCGGGGGGGCCCAAAGAGACCCAGTACTTC.

This rearrangement joins TRBV15 to TRBJ1-2; D not certain. Between the trimmed V and J ends, which lost 2 bases and 4 bases, there was a span of 14 bases. The CDR3 sequence is 15 residues long. Germline CDR1 is LNHNV and CDR2 is YYDKDF (reference sequence). This CDR3 reads CATSRSGSFGYGYTF. In DNA, the CDR3 is TGTGCCACCAGCAGATCCGGGTCCTTTGGCTATGGCTACACCTTC.

This chain uses TRBV6-2 or TRBV6-3 with TRBJ1-1; D call uncertain. This CDR3 comprises 12 residues. CDR1 is MNHEY, CDR2 SVGEGT, per germline. V was clipped by 4 bases and J by 11 bases, with 14 bases between them. The CDR3 DNA follows: TGTGCCAGCAGTTCACCGGGGTGGTACGCTTTCTTT. As protein: CASSSPGWYAFF.

The genes are TRBV24-1 and TRBJ2-1; the D is unclear. V lost 5 bases and J 6 bases, leaving 10 bases between the germline ends. The CDR3 spans 13 residues. CDR1 is KGHDR and CDR2 is SFDVKD in the germline V gene. The CDR3 reads CATSVPPGNEQFF. In DNA form, the CDR3 reads TGTGCCACCAGTGTGCCGCCCGGCAATGAGCAGTTCTTC.

The rearrangement uses TRBV3-1 (or the pseudogene TRBV3-2) and TRBJ1-2; D might be TRBD1 (5 bases). The V and J ends lost 1 base and 8 bases respectively, with 14 bases between them. Germline-derived CDR1 and CDR2 are LGHDT and YNNKEL (reference sequence). The CDR3 extends over 14 amino acids. The CDR3 spells CASSQAGVGVGYTF. CDR3 sequence (DNA): TGTGCCAGCAGCCAAGCCGGAGTAGGGGTCGGCTACACCTTC.

The chain combines TRBV5-1 with TRBJ1-4, with a possible D match to TRBD1 (5 bases). CDR1 SGHRS and CDR2 YFSETQ come from the germline V gene. This CDR3 spans 14 amino acids. Between the trimmed V and J ends, which lost 0 bases and 8 bases, there was a span of 11 bases. Here the CDR3 reads CASSLAAGSEKLFF. The DNA of the CDR3 is TGCGCCAGCAGCTTGGCCGCAGGGTCGGAAAAACTGTTTTTT. The full variable domain, in which reference TRBV5-1 and TRBJ1-4 provide the parts outside the CDR3, is KAGVTQTPRYLIKTRGQQVTLSCSPISGHRSVSWYQQTPGQGLQFLFEYFSETQRNKGNFPGRFSGRQFSNSRSEMNVSTLELGDSALYLCASSLAAGSEKLFFGSGTQLSVL.

The V gene is TRBV4-1, the J gene TRBJ2-3, with 8 bases that match TRBD2. The CDR3 is made up of 16 amino acids. Per the germline V gene, CDR1 is MGHRA and CDR2 is YSYEKL. The V segment lost 0 bases and the J segment 8 bases; nucleotides outside the gene matches: 10. CDR3 in DNA: TGCGCCAGCAGCCAAGAGGTGGGGCGGGGGGACGGTACGCAGTATTTT. Translated, it gives CASSQEVGRGDGTQYF.

This chain connects TRBV5-1 to TRBJ2-1, with unresolved D. V dropped 0 bases and J dropped 0 bases, with 7 bases sitting between them. The CDR3 runs 15 residues. Germline V gives CDR1 SGHRS, CDR2 YFSETQ. The DNA for the CDR3 is TGCGCCAGCAGCTTGGCAGGAAGCTCCTACAATGAGCAGTTCTTC. This translates into CASSLAGSSYNEQFF.

V usage is TRBV4-1 and J usage is TRBJ2-4, with 7 positions matching TRBD1. CDR3 size: 15 residues. CDR1 and CDR2 (germline): MGHRA, YSYEKL. Trimming at V came to 4 bases and at J to 1 base, leaving 4 bases not matched to a gene. The CDR3 sequence is CASSRGRGAKNIQYF. The CDR3 region has the DNA TGCGCCAGCAGCCGAGGCAGGGGGGCCAAAAACATTCAGTACTTC.

A few counts support this clone. The chain has TRBV24-1 and TRBJ2-7, with D unresolved. The V end was cut by 5 bases, the J end by 2 bases, with 3 bases between. The CDR3 has 11 amino acids. Per germline, CDR1 KGHDR and CDR2 SFDVKD. The CDR3 coding sequence is TGTGCCACCAGTGGCACCTACGAGCAGTACGTC. This codes for CATSGTYEQYV.